This T cell receptor beta chain originates from a study of blood T cell repertoires in COVID-19. The overall study: PBMCs, B-cell-depleted T cells, or T cells were the source of the cDNA or gDNA that made up the material.

This CDR3 is built from 14 residues. Germline CDR1 and CDR2: WSHSY and SAAADI. V was pared by 0 bases and J by 9 bases, with 14 bases between. Authors' methods: Amplification of reference gene primers provided the estimated nucleated cell counts. Clones were sequenced by immunoSEQ multiplex PCR, and TCRdb holds only the in-frame ones, with some missing. Clonal size and the V and J genes are those of that table, whereas D and trimming came from the DNA. This sample has hundreds of thousands of clones, with around 85% found just once. Participant-given clinical history determined each cohort assignment. In Cohort 3, a recovered donor had either two negative PCRs, clearance, or symptom resolution.

This sequence originates from a young man who had recovered from COVID-19. The chain employs TRBV10-2 and TRBJ1-2; D possibly corresponds to TRBD1 (5 bases). The sequencing input was PBMCs or T cells enriched from blood (not recorded which). The CDR3 spells CASSESPGEVSYTF. CDR3 nucleotide sequence: TGCGCCAGCAGTGAGTCCCCGGGGGAGGTTAGCTACACCTTC.